The 29 T cell receptor beta chains given below trace back to one sample, sequenced in a study of cytomegalovirus exposure and HLA in healthy donors. Sequencing was performed with immunoSEQ multiplex PCR; in TCRdb, only in-frame clones are kept and a portion is missing. The sample comprises more than 65,000 clones, more than 85% of which are singletons, and approximately 0.67% rests with the top ten. Material: PBMCs. These receptors originate from a man aged 18 to 35 in good health and CMV-seronegative.

The CDR3 here is CASSIVALIPYEQYF. The CDR3 nucleotides are TGTGCCAGTAGTATTGTGGCTCTTATACCCTACGAGCAGTACTTC. This rearrangement joins TRBV19 to TRBJ2-7, with D hard to call. CDR1 and CDR2 from the germline V gene are LNHDA and SQIVND (reference sequence). Trimming left V 3 bases short and J 2 bases short, with 14 bases between. This CDR3 has 15 amino acids.

This sequence joins TRBV27 and TRBJ2-3; the D is unclear. Deletions cut 6 bases from V and 0 bases from J, with 7 bases between. The CDR3 has 13 residues. The germline gives CDR1 MNHEY, CDR2 SMNVEV (reference sequence). The CDR3 coding sequence is TGTGCCAGCAGCTATCCTAGCACAGATACGCAGTATTTT. Protein sequence: CASSYPSTDTQYF.

The chain couples TRBV9 to TRBJ2-7, with 11 nucleotides matching TRBD2. The trim removed 0 bases at V and 2 bases at J, leaving 1 base unmatched. CDR1 and CDR2 (germline): SGDLS, YYNGEE. The CDR3 runs 15 residues. The CDR3 DNA is TGTGCCAGCAGCGTAGGACTAGCGGGAACCTACGAGCAGTACTTC. Its translation is CASSVGLAGTYEQYF. The full variable domain, with the rest looked up from reference TRBV9 and TRBJ2-7, is DSGVTQTPKHLITATGQRVTLRCSPRSGDLSVYWYQQSLDQGLQFLIQYYNGEERAKGNILERFSAQQFPDLHSELNLSSLELGDSALYFCASSVGLAGTYEQYFGPGTRLTVT.

This chain uses TRBV30 with TRBJ2-3; 9 bases are shared with TRBD1. CDR1 and CDR2 from the germline V gene are GTSNPN and SVGIG (reference sequence). This CDR3 is built from 14 residues. V gave up 8 bases and J gave up 5 bases; unmatched junction bases: 11. DNA for the CDR3: TGTGCCCGACGGGGACAGGGCGTTGGAGATACGCAGTATTTT. Its protein product is CARRGQGVGDTQYF.

V usage is TRBV5-4 and J usage is TRBJ1-5, with D possibly being TRBD1 (6 bases). V lost 3 bases and J lost 2, with 12 bases in between. Germline lookup yields CDR1 SGHNT and CDR2 YYREEE (reference sequence). This CDR3 contains 15 residues. CDR3 DNA: TGTGCCAGCAGCTCCGGAGGGGGGGGCAATCAGCCCCAGCATTTT. This translates into CASSSGGGGNQPQHF.

DNA of the CDR3: TGTGCCAGCAAAATGACTAGCAGGGAGACCCAGTACTTC. As protein: CASKMTSRETQYF. This chain uses TRBV6-5 with TRBJ2-5, with 7 bases that match TRBD2. CDR1 is MNHEY and CDR2 is SVGAGI in the germline V gene. Losses at the gene ends were 7 bases for V and 5 bases for J; bases not matched to a gene: 7. This CDR3 is built from 13 residues.

Details on this clone: An end of the junction differs from the germline gene, which may be a read error. The chain uses TRBV7-7 and TRBJ1-4; a possible D gene is TRBD1 (5 bases). The CDR3 has 13 residues. Per the germline V gene, CDR1 is SSHAT and CDR2 is FNYEAQ (reference sequence). The CDR3 here is CASSQGVNEKLFF. CDR3 sequence (DNA): TGTGCTAGCAGCCAAGGGGTTAATGAAAAACTGTTTTTT.

This clone is a singleton in its sample. The gene calls are TRBV4-3 and TRBJ2-1; D perhaps matches TRBD2 (6 bases). Germline-derived CDR1 and CDR2 are LGHNA and YSLEER. This CDR3 is 15 amino acids long. The ends were cut back, 0 bases at V and 2 bases at J, with 8 bases in the middle. In DNA, the CDR3 is TGCGCCAGCAGCCAAGAGTTAGCGGCCTACAATGAGCAGTTCTTC. It codes for CASSQELAAYNEQFF.

V gene TRBV5-1 combines with J gene TRBJ1-1; no reliable D call. Germline CDR1 is SGHRS and CDR2 is YFSETQ. V gave up 4 bases and J gave up 1 base, with 11 bases separating them. The CDR3 is made up of 14 amino acids. The CDR3 nucleotides are TGCGCCAGCAGCGTACAGACCCCGAACACTGAAGCTTTCTTT. Its protein is CASSVQTPNTEAFF. Looking up the rest from reference TRBV5-1 and TRBJ1-1 gives the full variable domain: KAGVTQTPRYLIKTRGQQVTLSCSPISGHRSVSWYQQTPGQGLQFLFEYFSETQRNKGNFPGRFSGRQFSNSRSEMNVSTLELGDSALYLCASSVQTPNTEAFFGQGTRLTVV.

This CDR3 is CASSYGRDTEAFF. The CDR3 bases are TGTGCCAGCAGTTATGGCAGGGACACTGAAGCTTTCTTT. V usage is TRBV27 and J usage is TRBJ1-1; tentative D call: TRBD1 (5 bases). This CDR3 has 13 amino acids. Trimming stripped 4 bases from V and 3 bases from J, with 9 bases between. The germline CDR1 and CDR2 sequences are MNHEY and SMNVEV (reference sequence).

The chain employs TRBV7-6 and TRBJ2-1, with D uncertain. Deletions cut 3 bases from V and 5 bases from J, with 8 bases between. Looked up from germline, CDR1 is SGHVS and CDR2 is FNYEAQ. The CDR3 runs to 13 residues. DNA for the CDR3: TGTGCCAGCAGCTTTCGAGTGAACAATGAGCAGTTCTTC. Its protein is CASSFRVNNEQFF.

The rearrangement joins TRBV25-1 to TRBJ2-7; a weak D match, TRBD2 (6 bases). The CDR3 loop spans 15 amino acids. CDR1 and CDR2 from the germline V gene are MGHDK and SYGVNS. Trimming took off 1 base at V and 2 bases at J, with 12 bases between the two ends. The CDR3 sequence is CASSEWWGEPYEQYF. CDR3 sequence (DNA): TGTGCCAGCAGTGAATGGTGGGGGGAACCCTACGAGCAGTACTTC.

This chain uses TRBV7-2 with TRBJ2-7; 12 bases are shared with TRBD2. V shed 5 bases and J 4 bases; nucleotides not matched to a gene: 3. CDR1 and CDR2 (germline): SGHTA, FQGNSA. The CDR3 has 14 residues. This chain's CDR3 is CASSILAGGYEQYF. The CDR3 DNA is TGTGCCAGCAGCATCCTAGCGGGGGGGTACGAGCAGTACTTC.

V gene TRBV27 combines with J gene TRBJ2-7; weak D call: TRBD2 (7 bases). V was trimmed by 2 bases and J by 12 bases, leaving 17 bases between them. The CDR3 has 13 residues. Germline CDR1 reads MNHEY; CDR2 reads SMNVEV (reference sequence). CDR3 region: CASSLMGGASSYF. In DNA, the CDR3 is TGTGCCAGCAGTTTAATGGGGGGGGCCAGTTCGTACTTC.

The chain links TRBV6-1 to TRBJ2-7, with D uncertain. The germline gives CDR1 MNHNS, CDR2 SASEGT. This CDR3 is 12 amino acids long. The V and J ends lost 6 bases and 3 bases respectively, with 9 bases between them. CDR3 region: CASRPTDYEQYF. The CDR3 DNA sequence: TGTGCCAGCAGGCCCACAGACTACGAGCAGTACTTC.

The chain combines TRBV9 with TRBJ2-2; a weak D match, TRBD2 (5 bases). V lost 4 bases and J lost 5, with 12 bases in between. The CDR3 is made up of 14 amino acids. Germline CDR1 is SGDLS and CDR2 is YYNGEE. This CDR3 reads CASSSQTGTGELFF. In DNA, the CDR3 is TGTGCCAGCAGCTCCCAGACGGGGACCGGGGAGCTGTTTTTT.

The rearrangement uses TRBV11-3 and TRBJ2-2; 8 positions match TRBD2. After removal of 5 bases from V and 0 bases from J, the junction contained 11 bases not matched to a gene. The CDR3 has 18 residues. Germline CDR1 and CDR2: SGHNT and YENEEA. The CDR3 DNA reads as TGTGCCAGCAGCGAGTACCGAAGCGGGAGAGCGAACACCGGGGAGCTGTTTTTT. The encoded protein is CASSEYRSGRANTGELFF.

The gene calls are TRBV27 and TRBJ2-7, with D maybe TRBD1 (5 bases). The CDR3 sequence is 14 residues long. V was cut by 3 bases and J by 5 bases, with 14 bases left in between. The germline V gene has CDR1 MNHEY and CDR2 SMNVEV (reference sequence). The CDR3 nucleotides read TGTGCCAGCAGTTTTAATCGGCAGGGCCACGAGCAGTACTTC. Encoded protein: CASSFNRQGHEQYF.

V gene TRBV7-2 combines with J gene TRBJ2-7; a possible D gene is TRBD2 (6 bases). V lost 7 bases and J 5 bases, leaving 12 bases between the germline ends. The germline V gene encodes CDR1 SGHTA and CDR2 FQGNSA. The CDR3 length is 12 residues. The CDR3 DNA reads as TGTGCCAGCACCAATTGGGGGGACGAGCAGTACTTC. This codes for CASTNWGDEQYF.

The rearrangement joins TRBV28 to TRBJ2-7, with D perhaps TRBD2 (7 bases). V shed 8 bases and J shed 3 bases, with 17 bases lying between them. The CDR3 totals 14 residues. The germline CDR1 and CDR2 sequences are MDHEN and SYDVKM. This chain's CDR3 is CASLGGQGIYEQYF. CDR3 nucleotide sequence: TGTGCCAGCCTCGGGGGGCAGGGGATCTACGAGCAGTACTTC.

The chain links TRBV5-1 to TRBJ1-4; D not resolved. V was trimmed by 4 bases and J by 5 bases, leaving 15 bases between them. The CDR3 has 15 amino acids. CDR1 and CDR2 from the germline V gene are SGHRS and YFSETQ. In nucleotides, the CDR3 is TGCGCCAGCAGCCCCCCGGGAGTAGAAAATGAAAAACTGTTTTTT. Amino acid sequence: CASSPPGVENEKLFF.

J is TRBJ1-2 and V is TRBV29-1, with 9 positions matching TRBD1. From germline, CDR1 is SQVTM and CDR2 ANQGSEA. Trimming cost V 4 bases and J 7 bases; bases outside gene matches: 1. This CDR3 has 11 amino acids. The CDR3 region has the DNA TGCAGCGTTGGGACAGGGGTTGGCTACACCTTC. Protein: CSVGTGVGYTF. Combining the CDR3 with reference TRBV29-1 and TRBJ1-2 gives the whole variable domain SAVISQKPSRDICQRGTSLTIQCQVDSQVTMMFWYRQQPGQSLTLIATANQGSEATYESGFVIDKFPISRPNLTFSTLTVSNMSPEDSSIYLCSVGTGVGYTFGSGTRLTVV.

The chain recombines TRBV27 with TRBJ2-3; 8 bases agree with TRBD1. CDR1 is MNHEY, CDR2 SMNVEV, per germline (reference sequence). CDR3 size: 15 residues. J was trimmed by 3 bases and V by 3 bases; bases with no gene match: 5. The CDR3 region is CASSFRGRRTDTQYF. The CDR3 nucleotides read TGTGCCAGCAGTTTCAGGGGGCGTCGGACAGATACGCAGTATTTT.

The chain has TRBV11-3 and TRBJ1-5, with a weak D call TRBD1 (5 bases). CDR1 SGHNT and CDR2 YENEEA come from the germline V gene. This CDR3 contains 13 residues. V lost 3 bases and J lost 6, with 9 bases in between. The CDR3 loop is CASSFLQGQPQHF. In DNA form, the CDR3 reads TGTGCCAGCAGCTTTCTCCAGGGTCAGCCCCAGCATTTT.

The gene calls are TRBV29-1 and TRBJ2-3; 9 bases map to TRBD2. CDR3 length: 17 residues. V lost 7 bases, J lost 0 bases, and 14 bases stayed unmatched. Germline V gives CDR1 SQVTM, CDR2 ANQGSEA. CDR3 protein: CSAQSGLAGRSTDTQYF. In DNA, the CDR3 is TGCAGCGCACAGTCCGGGCTAGCGGGACGGAGCACAGATACGCAGTATTTT.

The chain uses TRBV12-5 and TRBJ1-1; a possible D gene is TRBD1 (6 bases). Germline values: CDR1 LGHNT, CDR2 FRNRAP. V lost 6 bases and J 5 bases, leaving 19 bases between the germline ends. The CDR3 is made up of 15 amino acids. The CDR3 DNA reads as TGTGCTAGTGGCCCAAAGGGGGGGCTGTGGACTGAAGCTTTCTTT. Protein product: CASGPKGGLWTEAFF.

This rearrangement joins TRBV2 to TRBJ1-4, with D perhaps TRBD1 (6 bases). This CDR3 has 15 amino acids. V was pared by 2 bases and J by 7 bases, with 14 bases between. The germline V gene has CDR1 SNHLY and CDR2 FYNNEI. CDR3 sequence: CASSEIGQRGEKLFF. Written as DNA, the CDR3 is TGTGCCAGCAGTGAAATAGGACAGAGGGGTGAAAAACTGTTTTTT.

This clone was recorded once. This chain uses TRBV23-1 with TRBJ2-7; 7 bases map to TRBD2. TRBV23-1 is flagged as an ORF with uncertain function. The V gene end was trimmed by 6 bases and the J gene end by 3 bases; junction bases not matched to a gene: 8. The CDR3 consists of 14 residues. This CDR3 reads CASRIPGLFYEQYF. The CDR3 DNA follows: TGCGCCAGCAGAATACCGGGACTATTCTACGAGCAGTACTTC.

This chain connects TRBV11-3 to TRBJ2-1, with D possibly matching TRBD1 (6 bases). V shed 5 bases and J shed 2 bases, with 16 bases lying between them. Germline values: CDR1 SGHNT, CDR2 YENEEA. The CDR3 spans 16 residues. The CDR3 nucleotides are TGTGCCAGCAGCCCCACGGACAGCGGACCCTACAATGAGCAGTTCTTC. Translated, it gives CASSPTDSGPYNEQFF.